The 4 T cell receptor beta chains below all came from one sample that was sequenced in a study of blood T cell repertoires in COVID-19. Produced via immunoSEQ multiplex PCR; TCRdb's table is partial and in-frame only. The sample lists tens of thousands of clones; about 85% were seen once. Sequenced: peripheral blood. These receptor sequences come from a woman between 50 and 59 years old with active or convalescent COVID-19.

The chain joins TRBV29-1 to TRBJ1-6, with TRBD1 as a possible D gene (6 bases). The CDR3 spans 13 residues. Per germline, CDR1 SQVTM and CDR2 ANQGSEA. CDR3 residues: CASGGQGGSPLHF. The CDR3, as DNA: TGCGCTTCTGGGGGCCAGGGTGGTTCACCCCTCCACTTT.

This chain links TRBV5-1 with TRBJ1-2; 8 bases match TRBD1. This CDR3 is built from 14 residues. Per germline, CDR1 SGHRS and CDR2 YFSETQ. Trimming at V came to 4 bases and at J to 5 bases, leaving 7 bases not matched to a gene. The CDR3 is CASSADRGAYGYTF. For the CDR3, the DNA is TGCGCCAGCAGCGCCGACAGGGGAGCATATGGCTACACCTTC.

The J gene is TRBJ1-2, the V gene TRBV30, with no clear D. With 7 bases removed from V and 0 bases from J, the gap between germline ends came to 15 bases. Looked up from germline, CDR1 is GTSNPN and CDR2 is SVGIG (reference sequence). The CDR3 is made up of 14 amino acids. CDR3 in amino acids: CAFVSDNTNYGYTF. In DNA form, the CDR3 reads TGTGCCTTTGTGTCCGACAATACTAACTATGGCTACACCTTC. Full variable domain (rest looked up from reference TRBV30 and TRBJ1-2): SQTIHQWPATLVQPVGSPLSLECTVEGTSNPNLYWYRQAAGRGLQLLFYSVGIGQISSEVPQNLSASRPQDRQFILSSKKLLLSDSGFYLCAFVSDNTNYGYTFGSGTRLTVV.

CDR3 residues: CASSGGGAISGNTIYF. CDR3 DNA: TGTGCCAGCAGTGGCGGAGGGGCCATCTCTGGAAACACCATATATTTT. J is TRBJ1-3 and V is TRBV28, with a weak D call TRBD1 (5 bases). This CDR3 is built from 16 residues. The ends were cut back, 5 bases at V and 0 bases at J, with 14 bases in the middle. From germline, CDR1 is MDHEN and CDR2 SYDVKM. The variable domain in full, completed from reference TRBV28 and TRBJ1-3, reads DVKVTQSSRYLVKRTGEKVFLECVQDMDHENMFWYRQDPGLGLRLIYFSYDVKMKEKGDIPEGYSVSREKKERFSLILESASTNQTSMYLCASSGGGAISGNTIYFGEGSWLTVV.